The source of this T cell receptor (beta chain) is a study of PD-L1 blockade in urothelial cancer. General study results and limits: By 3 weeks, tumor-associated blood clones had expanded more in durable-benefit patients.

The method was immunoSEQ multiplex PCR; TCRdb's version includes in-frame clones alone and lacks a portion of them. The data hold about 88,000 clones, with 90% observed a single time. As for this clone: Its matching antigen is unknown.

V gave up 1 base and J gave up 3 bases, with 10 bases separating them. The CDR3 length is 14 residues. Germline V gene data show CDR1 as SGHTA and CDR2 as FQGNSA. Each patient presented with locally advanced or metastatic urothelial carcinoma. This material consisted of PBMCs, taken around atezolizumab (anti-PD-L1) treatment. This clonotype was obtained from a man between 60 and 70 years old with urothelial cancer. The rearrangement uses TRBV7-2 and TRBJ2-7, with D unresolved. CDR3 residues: CASSLENGGYEQYF. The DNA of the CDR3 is TGTGCCAGCAGCTTAGAAAACGGTGGCTACGAGCAGTACTTC.